Here is one T cell receptor beta chain with its context. These data belong to a study of blood T cell repertoires in COVID-19. Across the study: COVID-19 samples from acute and convalescent phases originated in the United States, Italy and Spain.

Germline V gene sequence: CDR1 SGHRS, CDR2 YFSETQ. V was shortened by 1 base and J by 8 bases, with 27 bases between the two germline ends. CDR3 length equals 19 residues. Methods used by the authors: Cell counts per sample came from amplifying reference gene primers. Assay used: immunoSEQ multiplex PCR; TCRdb lists only in-frame clones, some missing. The V and J calls and the clone size are those of that table, but D and trimming were determined from the DNA. The sample records about 470,000 clones, 87% being singletons. The TCR comes from a young woman who had recovered from COVID-19. The chain joins TRBV5-1 to TRBJ1-4; tentatively, D is TRBD1 (6 bases). Sequences were obtained from PBMCs or T cells enriched from blood (not recorded which). The CDR3 DNA reads as TGCGCCAGCAGCTTGCGCCCTCCGACAGGCGGACCGATGATAGAAAAACTGTTTTTT. Its protein is CASSLRPPTGGPMIEKLFF.